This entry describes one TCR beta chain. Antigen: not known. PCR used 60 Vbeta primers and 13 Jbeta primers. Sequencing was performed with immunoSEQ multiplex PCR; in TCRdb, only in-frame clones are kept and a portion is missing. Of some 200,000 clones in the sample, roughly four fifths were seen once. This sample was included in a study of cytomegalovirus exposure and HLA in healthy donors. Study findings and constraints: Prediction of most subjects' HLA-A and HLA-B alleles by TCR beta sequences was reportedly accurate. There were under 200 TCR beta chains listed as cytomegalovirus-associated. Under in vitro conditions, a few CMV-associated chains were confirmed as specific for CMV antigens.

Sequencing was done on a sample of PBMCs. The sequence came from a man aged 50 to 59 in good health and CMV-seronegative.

CDR3 residues: CASSFPGLAGFEQFF. The DNA for the CDR3 is TGTGCCAGCAGCTTTCCTGGACTAGCGGGATTTGAGCAGTTCTTC. This chain uses TRBV11-2 with TRBJ2-1; TRBD2 matches at 12 bases. V shed 3 bases and J 9 bases; nucleotides not matched to a gene: 6. The CDR3 runs to 15 residues. The V gene's germline CDR1 is SGHAT and CDR2 FQNNGV. Combining the CDR3 with reference TRBV11-2 and TRBJ2-1 gives the whole variable domain EAGVAQSPRYKIIEKRQSVAFWCNPISGHATLYWYQQILGQGPKLLIQFQNNGVVDDSQLPKDRFSAERLKGVDSTLKIQPAKLEDSAVYLCASSFPGLAGFEQFFGPGTRLTVL.